The 25 T cell receptor beta chains below come from one sample, sequenced in a study of blood T cell repertoires in COVID-19. TCRdb's table, derived via immunoSEQ multiplex PCR, lists solely in-frame clones and lacks some. The sample lists about 130,000 clones, 75% to 90% occurring once. Source material: PBMCs or T cells enriched from blood (not recorded which). These receptors were collected from a woman between 45 and 65 years old who had recovered from COVID-19.

The chain couples TRBV6-5 to TRBJ2-1; D gene ambiguous. Trimming pared 2 bases from V and 6 bases from J, leaving 8 bases between. The germline V gene has CDR1 MNHEY and CDR2 SVGAGI. This CDR3 contains 13 residues. The CDR3 nucleotides read TGTGCCAGCAGTTACCGGAGCGTCAATGAGCAGTTCTTC. Amino acid sequence: CASSYRSVNEQFF.

The chain joins TRBV4-3 to TRBJ2-7; 9 nucleotides align to TRBD1. CDR3 size: 16 residues. V was pared by 1 base and J by 7 bases, with 11 bases of the junction left unmatched. Per the germline V gene, CDR1 is LGHNA and CDR2 is YSLEER. For the CDR3, the DNA is TGCGCCAGCAGCCAAGGACAGGTACAGGGGGCGAGGGAGCAGTACTTC. Translation: CASSQGQVQGAREQYF.

This chain uses TRBV4-3 with TRBJ1-2; TRBD1 agrees at 8 bases. CDR3 length: 16 residues. The V gene end was trimmed by 0 bases and the J gene end by 6 bases; junction bases not matched to a gene: 9. Germline V gives CDR1 LGHNA, CDR2 YSLEER. The CDR3 bases are TGCGCCAGCAGCCAAGATGTCGGCAGGGGGCCTAATGGCTACACCTTC. This translates into CASSQDVGRGPNGYTF.

The chain uses TRBV12-3 or TRBV12-4 and TRBJ1-3; a weak D match, TRBD1 (6 bases). This CDR3 has 13 residues. The ends were cut back, 6 bases at V and 12 bases at J, with 18 bases in the middle. Written as DNA, the CDR3 is TGTGCCAGCAGAGCGGACCGGGAAGGGGGCATATATTTT. This codes for CASRADREGGIYF.

The chain links TRBV6-5 to TRBJ1-2; 7 bases agree with TRBD1. There are 15 residues in the CDR3. The V gene's germline CDR1 is MNHEY and CDR2 SVGAGI. V lost 0 bases, J lost 5 bases, and 6 bases stayed unmatched. The CDR3 reads CASSYSYRGGYGYTF. The CDR3 region has the DNA TGTGCCAGCAGTTACTCTTACAGGGGCGGTTATGGCTACACCTTC.

This chain connects TRBV25-1 to TRBJ1-4; 7 bases are shared with TRBD1. V gave up 4 bases and J gave up 7 bases; unmatched junction bases: 9. The germline V gene encodes CDR1 MGHDK and CDR2 SYGVNS. This CDR3 region has 15 residues. The CDR3 DNA is TGTGCCAGCAGTGCGTCGGACAGGTTTTTTGAAAAACTGTTTTTT. Amino acid sequence: CASSASDRFFEKLFF.

The J gene is TRBJ2-1, the V gene TRBV5-4, with TRBD2 matching 10 bases. The V gene end was trimmed by 0 bases and the J gene end by 0 bases; junction bases not matched to a gene: 3. The CDR3 is made up of 17 amino acids. Looked up from germline, CDR1 is SGHNT and CDR2 is YYREEE (reference sequence). CDR3: CASSLVTSGDSYNEQFF. CDR3 nucleotide sequence: TGTGCCAGCAGCTTGGTCACTAGCGGGGACTCCTACAATGAGCAGTTCTTC. Looking up the rest from reference TRBV5-4 and TRBJ2-1 gives the full variable domain: ETGVTQSPTHLIKTRGQQVTLRCSSQSGHNTVSWYQQALGQGPQFIFQYYREEENGRGNFPPRFSGLQFPNYSSELNVNALELDDSALYLCASSLVTSGDSYNEQFFGPGTRLTVL.

This chain connects TRBV4-1 to TRBJ1-2; no clear D. The CDR3 has 17 residues. Germline V gene data show CDR1 as MGHRA and CDR2 as YSYEKL. V was clipped by 4 bases and J by 6 bases, with 24 bases between them. The CDR3 protein is CASSPTGIRVGVDGYTF. The CDR3 DNA is TGCGCCAGCAGCCCGACGGGCATTAGGGTCGGGGTTGATGGCTACACCTTC.

The rearrangement links TRBV5-1 to TRBJ2-5; possibly TRBD1 for D (6 bases). Germline CDR1 and CDR2: SGHRS and YFSETQ. This CDR3 has 13 residues. V was shortened by 3 bases and J by 1 base, with 7 bases between the two germline ends. The CDR3 DNA sequence: TGCGCCAGCAGCTGGGACATCCAAGAGACCCAGTACTTC. Residues: CASSWDIQETQYF.

For the CDR3, the DNA is TGTGCCAGCCACGGATCGACAGGGTTCAACTACGAGCAGTACTTC. The encoded protein is CASHGSTGFNYEQYF. V is TRBV6-5 and J is TRBJ2-7; 7 bases line up with TRBD1. V lost 8 bases and J lost 3; bases outside the gene matches: 13. CDR1 and CDR2 from the germline V gene are MNHEY and SVGAGI. The CDR3 loop spans 15 amino acids.

V gene TRBV11-2 combines with J gene TRBJ2-7, with TRBD1 identical over 7 bases. Trimming at V came to 5 bases and at J to 5 bases, leaving 6 bases not matched to a gene. Germline V gene data show CDR1 as SGHAT and CDR2 as FQNNGV. The CDR3 spans 13 residues. CDR3 DNA sequence: TGTGCCAGCAGCATATACACAGGGGACGAGCAGTACTTC. This translates into CASSIYTGDEQYF.

With respect to this clone: One end of the junction fails to match germline, which may point to a read error. This chain joins TRBV6-5 and TRBJ1-2; D gene ambiguous. This CDR3 spans 14 amino acids. Germline loops: CDR1 MNHEY, CDR2 SVGAGI. CDR3 loop: CASTYINSGYGYTF. CDR3 DNA sequence: TGTGCCAGCACTTACATAAACTCCGGCTATGGCTACACCTTC.

This clone was seen a few times. The CDR3 is CASSSWTATGELFF. CDR3 nucleotides: TGTGCCAGTAGTTCCTGGACAGCTACCGGGGAGCTGTTTTTT. V and J are TRBV19 and TRBJ2-2; maybe TRBD1 (6 bases). V lost 5 bases to trimming and J lost 5 bases, with 12 bases between them. CDR3 length: 14 residues. The V gene's germline CDR1 is LNHDA and CDR2 SQIVND (reference sequence).

This sequence joins TRBV7-2 and TRBJ2-7; tentative D call: TRBD2 (6 bases). Germline assignment: CDR1 SGHTA and CDR2 FQGNSA. The V and J ends lost 5 bases and 4 bases respectively, with 18 bases between them. This CDR3 region has 15 residues. The CDR3 DNA sequence: TGTGCCAGCAGCCCCTTGGGGCGGGGCACTTACGAGCAGTACTTC. Its translation: CASSPLGRGTYEQYF.

Only one count was recorded for this clone. The chain is built from TRBV6-2 or TRBV6-3 and TRBJ1-1, with D possibly being TRBD1 (6 bases). The CDR3 length is 17 residues. CDR1 is MNHEY, CDR2 SVGEGT, per germline. Deletions cut 2 bases from V and 2 bases from J, with 18 bases between. CDR3 DNA sequence: TGTGCCAGCAGTTACACCCCTGAGGGGGTCGCAAACACTGAAGCTTTCTTT. Translated: CASSYTPEGVANTEAFF.

The V call is TRBV30, the J call TRBJ1-2; D not resolved. CDR3 length equals 13 residues. V dropped 0 bases and J dropped 0 bases, with 5 bases sitting between them. CDR1 is GTSNPN and CDR2 is SVGIG in the germline V gene (reference sequence). The chain's CDR3 is CAWSVPANYGYTF. As DNA, the CDR3 is TGTGCCTGGAGTGTCCCGGCTAACTATGGCTACACCTTC.

V and J are TRBV28 and TRBJ1-5; D remains ambiguous. Trimming removed 1 base from V and 0 bases from J, with 10 bases in between. The germline gives CDR1 MDHEN, CDR2 SYDVKM. The CDR3 sequence is 16 residues long. The CDR3 region is CASSLLSPLSNQPQHF. Written as DNA, the CDR3 is TGTGCCAGCAGTTTATTGAGCCCACTTAGCAATCAGCCCCAGCATTTT.

The chain recombines TRBV5-4 with TRBJ2-1; D remains unclear. The CDR3 has 15 residues. CDR1 is SGHNT, CDR2 YYREEE, per germline (reference sequence). Deletions cut 0 bases from V and 4 bases from J, with 11 bases between. Here the CDR3 DNA reads TGTGCCAGCAGCTTGGCTCTAAACTCATACAATGAGCAGTTCTTC. Translated: CASSLALNSYNEQFF.

The rearrangement links TRBV27 to TRBJ2-2; TRBD1 agrees at 7 bases. Germline loops: CDR1 MNHEY, CDR2 SMNVEV (reference sequence). The CDR3 length is 18 residues. V shed 8 bases, J shed 3 bases, and the junction held 18 bases outside the gene matches. The CDR3 region has the DNA TGTGCCAGCCCGCAACCAGAGACAGGGAAGAAAGACACCGGGGAGCTGTTTTTT. Amino acids: CASPQPETGKKDTGELFF.

Written as DNA, the CDR3 is TGTGCCAGCAGCTTACTAGCGGGGGTTGGGACCCAGTACTTC. It translates to CASSLLAGVGTQYF. The chain is built from TRBV7-6 and TRBJ2-5, with TRBD2 matching 10 bases. Trimming at V came to 2 bases and at J to 7 bases, leaving 4 bases not matched to a gene. Germline-derived CDR1 and CDR2 are SGHVS and FNYEAQ. The CDR3 extends over 14 amino acids.

The V and J genes are TRBV30 and TRBJ2-4; tentatively, D is TRBD2 (5 bases). CDR3 size: 19 residues. Trimming shortened V by 0 bases and J by 0 bases, and 21 bases separated the two germline ends. CDR1 GTSNPN and CDR2 SVGIG come from the germline V gene (reference sequence). CDR3 region: CAWSVRLRAGGLAKNIQYF. The CDR3 DNA is TGTGCCTGGAGTGTACGTTTAAGGGCAGGAGGACTAGCCAAAAACATTCAGTACTTC.

The chain links TRBV5-6 to TRBJ2-7; TRBD1 aligns across 9 bases. The V and J ends lost 4 bases and 3 bases, in that order; junction bases with no gene match: 14. The CDR3 is 17 amino acids. The germline CDR1 and CDR2 sequences are SGHDT and YYEEEE. CDR3 amino acids: CASSPLGWTGESYEQYF. The CDR3 DNA follows: TGTGCCAGCAGCCCCTTGGGTTGGACAGGGGAAAGCTACGAGCAGTACTTC. The full variable domain, in which reference TRBV5-6 and TRBJ2-7 provide the parts outside the CDR3, is DAGVTQSPTHLIKTRGQQVTLRCSPKSGHDTVSWYQQALGQGPQFIFQYYEEEERQRGNFPDRFSGHQFPNYSSELNVNALLLGDSALYLCASSPLGWTGESYEQYFGPGTRLTVT.

This chain connects TRBV11-2 to TRBJ2-2; TRBD1 is a possible D gene (6 bases). Trimming shortened V by 4 bases and J by 2 bases, and 17 bases separated the two germline ends. The CDR3 is 17 residues long. Germline CDR1 reads SGHAT; CDR2 reads FQNNGV. Written as DNA, the CDR3 is TGTGCCAGCAGCTCCCCGGGACATTCCTTTAACACCGGGGAGCTGTTTTTT. Its protein is CASSSPGHSFNTGELFF.

Here the CDR3 DNA reads TGTGCCAGCAGCTTAGACGGGGGGGATGAGCAGTTCTTC. Translated, it gives CASSLDGGDEQFF. The chain uses TRBV7-8 and TRBJ2-1; TRBD2 matches 8 bases. This CDR3 is built from 13 residues. V lost 1 base to trimming and J lost 8 bases; unmatched junction nucleotides: 1. The germline V gene encodes CDR1 SGHVS and CDR2 FQNEAQ.

The chain links TRBV6-2 or TRBV6-3 to TRBJ2-7; tentatively, D is TRBD2 (7 bases). Trimming took off 2 bases at V and 2 bases at J, with 13 bases between the two ends. CDR3 length equals 15 residues. Germline CDR1 reads MNHEY; CDR2 reads SVGEGT. CDR3 sequence: CASSYPPGGPYEQYF. Written as DNA, the CDR3 is TGTGCCAGCAGTTACCCCCCGGGGGGCCCCTACGAGCAGTACTTC.